The source of this T cell receptor beta chain is a study of human T cells and chemical hapten exposure. Study context: Patients, a majority of them female, were diagnosed with alopecia areata, totalis or universalis. Small discrepancies in pooled library volume mainly accounted for the varying TCR yields per sample. Study observations and caveats: TCRs above 1 in 1000 frequency did not change with DPC sensitization. Patch test score tracked positively with PT1 expanded TCR counts.

The table lists this clonotype with many counts. Antigen specificity is unknown. This CDR3 spans 16 amino acids. V lost 1 base to trimming and J lost 1 base, with 11 bases between them. Germline V lookup: CDR1 SEHNR, CDR2 FQNEAQ (reference sequence). Documented time point: patch test 2, 6 weeks after DPC sensitization. Documented treatment: therapeutic diphenylcyclopropenone sensitization with weekly scalp DPC. TCRdb called the RACE reads again in MiXCR, with one record for every CDR3 protein. This table has 70,000 to 95,000 distinct CDR3 sequences, approximately 6.6% appearing once. The rearrangement uses TRBV7-9 and TRBJ2-1, with a weak D call TRBD2 (7 bases). Material: whole blood, obtained in connection with sensitization to the hapten diphenylcyclopropenone (DPC). This sequence was found in a woman younger than 45 with alopecia areata. Some clones in this sample may be carry-over from other donors' samples. The CDR3, as DNA: TGTGCCAGCAGCTTAGTCGGGGGGACATCCTACAATGAGCAGTTCTTC. Translation: CASSLVGGTSYNEQFF.